This T cell receptor (beta chain) was sequenced during a study of blood T cells in healthy people across ages. Germline V gene lookup returns CDR1 MNHNY and CDR2 SVGAGI (reference sequence). The V gene end was trimmed by 7 bases and the J gene end by 4 bases; junction bases not matched to a gene: 7. CDR3 length: 14 residues. A sample-barcoded 5' primer and a J-beta primer mix were used in a second PCR of roughly 7 to 11 cycles. TCRdb passed the 5' RACE reads through MiXCR, listing each CDR3 protein once. The sample contains about 1.1 million distinct CDR3 sequences, roughly two fifths of which appear only once.

The chain uses TRBV6-6 and TRBJ2-5; 9 bases are shared with TRBD1. This TCR was recovered from a man aged 18 to 29 in good health. The sequenced material came from blood. The DNA for the CDR3 is TGTGCCAGCATGGATGGGACAGGGTCAGAGACCCAGTACTTC. Translated, it gives CASMDGTGSETQYF.